This entry is about one T cell receptor beta chain. Its antigen remains unknown. The data were obtained in a study of T cells in localized non-small cell lung cancer. Study results and limitations: Adjacent lung held a median approximately 57 of the top 100 tumor clones. Tumor showed lower T cell clonality than uninvolved adjacent lung, where it was highest. It remains possible that heterogeneity exists, since only one tumor region was sequenced. A denser population of T cells in blood accompanied longer overall survival.

Between the trimmed V and J ends, which lost 3 bases and 4 bases, there was a span of 9 bases. Germline CDR1 SQVTM, CDR2 ANQGSEA. CDR3 size: 13 residues. The data were produced by immunoSEQ multiplex PCR, yet TCRdb's version contains in-frame clones alone and is incomplete. The table lists tens of thousands of clones, 70% to 90% of them singletons. The sequence was collected from a woman aged 40-75 years with stage II squamous cell lung carcinoma. This chain joins TRBV29-1 and TRBJ2-2, with D unclear. The material was PBMCs, obtained before any cancer treatment. CDR3 region: CSVDGSFTGELFF. The CDR3 coding sequence is TGCAGCGTTGACGGGTCGTTCACCGGGGAGCTGTTTTTT.